Listed here are 18 T cell receptor beta chains from one sample, sequenced in a study of T cells in localized non-small cell lung cancer. Libraries were prepared by immunoSEQ multiplex PCR; TCRdb keeps only in-frame clonotypes and omits some of them. The table shows roughly 1,000 clones, with around a quarter occurring only once. This specimen consisted of normal lung tissue next to the tumor, obtained before any cancer treatment. The receptors originated from a woman aged 40-75 years with stage III squamous cell lung carcinoma.

This clone occurred a few times. The V and J genes are TRBV30 and TRBJ1-1, with D possibly TRBD1 on 5 matching bases. The CDR3 contains 15 residues. Trimming removed 0 bases from V and 4 bases from J, with 15 bases in between. CDR1 GTSNPN and CDR2 SVGIG come from the germline V gene (reference sequence). CDR3 bases: TGTGCCTGGAGTGTACAAAGGGGACGGGGCACTGAAGCTTTCTTT. Residues: CAWSVQRGRGTEAFF.

This clone has just a few counts. The J gene is TRBJ1-1, the V gene TRBV30, with unresolved D. V was cut by 4 bases and J by 3 bases, with 15 bases left in between. The CDR3 length is 14 residues. Looked up from germline, CDR1 is GTSNPN and CDR2 is SVGIG (reference sequence). The CDR3 nucleotides are TGTGCCTGGACACAGTCCTACCCTCACACTGAAGCTTTCTTT. Translation: CAWTQSYPHTEAFF. The entire variable domain, with the rest obtained from reference TRBV30 and TRBJ1-1, is as follows: SQTIHQWPATLVQPVGSPLSLECTVEGTSNPNLYWYRQAAGRGLQLLFYSVGIGQISSEVPQNLSASRPQDRQFILSSKKLLLSDSGFYLCAWTQSYPHTEAFFGQGTRLTVV.

This chain connects TRBV9 to TRBJ2-7; D remains unclear. The length of the CDR3 is 14 residues. Looked up from germline, CDR1 is SGDLS and CDR2 is YYNGEE. Trimming cost V 2 bases and J 2 bases, with 11 bases left between them. The CDR3 DNA reads TGTGCCAGCAGCGTCCGGACGGATGCCTACGAGCAGTACTTC. It codes for CASSVRTDAYEQYF.

The chain couples TRBV30 to TRBJ2-3; possible D gene TRBD2, 6 bases. From germline, CDR1 is GTSNPN and CDR2 SVGIG (reference sequence). The CDR3 covers 14 residues. The V gene lost 4 bases and the J gene lost 6 bases, with 17 bases spanning the gap. CDR3 protein: CAWTVAGLRDTQYF. Here the CDR3 DNA reads TGTGCCTGGACAGTCGCGGGGCTTAGGGATACGCAGTATTTT. Looking up the rest from reference TRBV30 and TRBJ2-3 gives the full variable domain: SQTIHQWPATLVQPVGSPLSLECTVEGTSNPNLYWYRQAAGRGLQLLFYSVGIGQISSEVPQNLSASRPQDRQFILSSKKLLLSDSGFYLCAWTVAGLRDTQYFGPGTRLTVL.

By sample share, this clone is medium-sized. The chain recombines TRBV6-8 with TRBJ1-5, with D uncertain. Trimming took off 3 bases at V and 0 bases at J, with 9 bases between the two ends. Germline loops: CDR1 MNHGY, CDR2 SAAAGT. The CDR3 is 15 residues long. The DNA of the CDR3 is TGTGCCAGCAGTTATGCAGAAAGTAGCAATCAGCCCCAGCATTTT. Translated, it gives CASSYAESSNQPQHF.

In its sample, this clone ranks as large. V gene TRBV6-8 combines with J gene TRBJ2-3; 8 bases fit TRBD2. Germline V lookup: CDR1 MNHGY, CDR2 SAAAGT. With V trimmed by 2 bases and J by 6 bases, 7 bases remained unmatched. The CDR3 consists of 15 residues. This CDR3 is CASSYGGLGVDTQYF. In DNA form, the CDR3 reads TGTGCCAGCAGTTACGGGGGACTAGGGGTGGATACGCAGTATTTT.

The J gene is TRBJ2-1, the V gene TRBV12-5; 11 nucleotides line up with TRBD2. The germline CDR1 and CDR2 sequences are LGHNT and FRNRAP. This CDR3 has 21 amino acids. With 0 bases clipped from V and 0 bases from J, the junction kept 13 bases outside the gene matches. CDR3 sequence: CASGLVRWRLAGGSSYNEQFF. CDR3 DNA: TGTGCTAGTGGTTTGGTACGGTGGCGTCTAGCGGGGGGTAGCTCCTACAATGAGCAGTTCTTC.

A few counts support this clone. The chain couples TRBV9 to TRBJ2-1, with a tentative D call TRBD1 (6 bases). V gave up 5 bases and J gave up 10 bases, with 16 bases separating them. The CDR3 spans 13 residues. Germline values: CDR1 SGDLS, CDR2 YYNGEE. This CDR3 reads CASSFGVGTEQFF. CDR3 nucleotide sequence: TGTGCCAGCAGTTTTGGAGTAGGGACAGAGCAGTTCTTC.

By share of the sample, this clone is medium-sized. The CDR3 loop is CASSLGQRPNYGYTF. DNA for the CDR3: TGTGCCAGCAGCTTAGGACAGCGACCTAACTATGGCTACACCTTC. V usage is TRBV6-8 and J usage is TRBJ1-2; a possible D gene is TRBD1 (6 bases). Deletions cut 6 bases from V and 0 bases from J, with 14 bases between. The CDR3 runs 15 residues. The germline V gene encodes CDR1 MNHGY and CDR2 SAAAGT.

The V call is TRBV6-8, the J call TRBJ2-7; 9 nucleotides match TRBD1. Germline-derived CDR1 and CDR2 are MNHGY and SAAAGT. V shed 6 bases and J 6 bases; nucleotides not matched to a gene: 3. There are 12 residues in the CDR3. Here the CDR3 reads CASRRDRVEQYF. Written as DNA, the CDR3 is TGTGCCAGCAGACGGGACAGGGTCGAGCAGTACTTC.

The rearrangement uses TRBV6-8 and TRBJ1-2; D gene unclear. This CDR3 has 13 residues. V was trimmed by 6 bases and J by 8 bases, leaving 16 bases between them. The V gene's germline CDR1 is MNHGY and CDR2 SAAAGT. CDR3 sequence reads: CASSPEALGGYTF. In DNA form, the CDR3 reads TGTGCCAGCAGCCCAGAGGCCTTGGGGGGCTACACCTTC.

V is TRBV9 and J is TRBJ2-7; the D is unclear. The length of the CDR3 is 14 residues. V dropped 7 bases and J dropped 3 bases, with 17 bases sitting between them. Germline V lookup: CDR1 SGDLS, CDR2 YYNGEE. The DNA for the CDR3 is TGTGCCAGCGTTGACCCACTAACGAGCTACGAGCAGTACTTC. Translated, it gives CASVDPLTSYEQYF. The full variable domain, in which reference TRBV9 and TRBJ2-7 provide the parts outside the CDR3, is DSGVTQTPKHLITATGQRVTLRCSPRSGDLSVYWYQQSLDQGLQFLIQYYNGEERAKGNILERFSAQQFPDLHSELNLSSLELGDSALYFCASVDPLTSYEQYFGPGTRLTVT.

V usage is TRBV5-1 and J usage is TRBJ2-2; D remains ambiguous. The CDR3 has 15 residues. Germline V gives CDR1 SGHRS, CDR2 YFSETQ. The ends were cut back, 0 bases at V and 2 bases at J, with 8 bases in the middle. This CDR3 is CASSLVQTNTGELFF. The CDR3 nucleotides read TGCGCCAGCAGCTTGGTACAAACTAACACCGGGGAGCTGTTTTTT. The entire variable domain, with the rest obtained from reference TRBV5-1 and TRBJ2-2, is as follows: KAGVTQTPRYLIKTRGQQVTLSCSPISGHRSVSWYQQTPGQGLQFLFEYFSETQRNKGNFPGRFSGRQFSNSRSEMNVSTLELGDSALYLCASSLVQTNTGELFFGEGSRLTVL.

The V call is TRBV6-8, the J call TRBJ1-1, with 7 bases fitting TRBD1. Trimming at V came to 0 bases and at J to 4 bases, leaving 11 bases not matched to a gene. This CDR3 contains 17 residues. Germline V lookup: CDR1 MNHGY, CDR2 SAAAGT. CDR3 DNA sequence: TGTGCCAGCAGTTACTCGATGAGGGGGCAACTAGCCACTGAAGCTTTCTTT. As protein: CASSYSMRGQLATEAFF.

Only a few counts were recorded for this clone. CDR3 sequence (DNA): TGTGCCAGCCGCCAGAGACCCACAGATACGCAGTATTTT. It is translated as CASRQRPTDTQYF. The chain couples TRBV6-8 to TRBJ2-3; the D is unclear. CDR1 and CDR2 from the germline V gene are MNHGY and SAAAGT. This CDR3 has 13 residues. Trimming stripped 8 bases from V and 2 bases from J, with 11 bases between.

This clone was seen a handful of times. This chain uses TRBV6-8 with TRBJ1-3; 7 nucleotides line up with TRBD1. From germline, CDR1 is MNHGY and CDR2 SAAAGT. This CDR3 contains 16 residues. Trimming removed 5 bases from V and 0 bases from J; junction bases left unmatched: 7. CDR3 nucleotides: TGTGCCAGCAGTGGAGGACAGGCCTACTCTGGAAACACCATATATTTT. Translated: CASSGGQAYSGNTIYF.

The chain has TRBV11-3 and TRBJ1-2; TRBD1 is a possible D gene (5 bases). The CDR3 runs to 14 residues. V was shortened by 4 bases and J by 7 bases, with 16 bases between the two germline ends. From germline, CDR1 is SGHNT and CDR2 YENEEA. The CDR3 DNA reads as TGTGCCAGCAGCTCTCACGGGGGGGAAGCTGGCTACACCTTC. It yields the protein CASSSHGGEAGYTF.

The J gene is TRBJ1-1, the V gene TRBV5-1; D is perhaps TRBD1 (5 bases). Germline V lookup: CDR1 SGHRS, CDR2 YFSETQ. This CDR3 has 14 amino acids. Between the trimmed V and J ends, which lost 1 base and 2 bases, there was a span of 9 bases. CDR3 sequence reads: CASSLRGVNTEAFF. The CDR3 DNA sequence: TGCGCCAGCAGCTTGCGGGGGGTAAACACTGAAGCTTTCTTT.